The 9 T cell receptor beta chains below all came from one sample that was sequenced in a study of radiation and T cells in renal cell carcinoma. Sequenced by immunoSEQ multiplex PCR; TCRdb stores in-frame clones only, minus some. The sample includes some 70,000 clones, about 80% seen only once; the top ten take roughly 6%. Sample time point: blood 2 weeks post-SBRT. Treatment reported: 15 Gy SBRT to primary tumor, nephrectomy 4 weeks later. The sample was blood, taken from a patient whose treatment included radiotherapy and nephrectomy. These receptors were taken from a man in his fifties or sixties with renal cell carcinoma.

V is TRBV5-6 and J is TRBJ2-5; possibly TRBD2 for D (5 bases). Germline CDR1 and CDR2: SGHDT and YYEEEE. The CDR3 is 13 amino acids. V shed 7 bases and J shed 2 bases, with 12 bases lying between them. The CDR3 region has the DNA TGTGCCAGCGCCCTAGCAGCTCAAGAGACCCAGTACTTC. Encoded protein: CASALAAQETQYF.

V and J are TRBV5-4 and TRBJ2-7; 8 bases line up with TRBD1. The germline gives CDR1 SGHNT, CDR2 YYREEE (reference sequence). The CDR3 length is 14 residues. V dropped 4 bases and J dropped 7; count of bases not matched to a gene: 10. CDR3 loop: CASSPDRGVGEQYF. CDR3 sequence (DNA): TGTGCCAGCAGCCCTGACAGGGGAGTAGGTGAGCAGTACTTC.

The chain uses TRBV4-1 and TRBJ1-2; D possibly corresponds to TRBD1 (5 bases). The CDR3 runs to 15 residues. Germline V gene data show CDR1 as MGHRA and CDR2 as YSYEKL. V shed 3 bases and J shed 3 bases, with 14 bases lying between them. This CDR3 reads CASSHTRVVDYGYTF. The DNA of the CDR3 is TGCGCCAGCAGCCACACCAGGGTAGTGGACTATGGCTACACCTTC.

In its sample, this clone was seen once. The CDR3 spells CASSFPAVPGQYF. The CDR3 DNA reads as TGTGCCAGCAGTTTTCCCGCAGTCCCGGGGCAGTACTTC. The chain links TRBV28 to TRBJ2-7; D not certain. The CDR3 extends over 13 amino acids. V gave up 3 bases and J gave up 9 bases, with 15 bases separating them. Germline loops: CDR1 MDHEN, CDR2 SYDVKM.

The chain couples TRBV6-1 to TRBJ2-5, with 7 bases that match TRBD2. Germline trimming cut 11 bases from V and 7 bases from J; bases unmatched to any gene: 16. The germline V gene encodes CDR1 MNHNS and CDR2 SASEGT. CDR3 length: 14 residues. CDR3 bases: TGTGCCTCTAGGGAGGGTGGAGGTGGTGCGACCCAGTACTTC. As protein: CASREGGGGATQYF.

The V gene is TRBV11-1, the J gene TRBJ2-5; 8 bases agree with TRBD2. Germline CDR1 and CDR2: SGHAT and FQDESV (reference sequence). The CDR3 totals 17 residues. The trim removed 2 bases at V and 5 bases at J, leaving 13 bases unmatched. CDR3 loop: CASSLPPRGGRTETQYF. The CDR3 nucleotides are TGTGCCAGCAGCTTACCCCCCCGGGGGGGGAGAACGGAGACCCAGTACTTC.

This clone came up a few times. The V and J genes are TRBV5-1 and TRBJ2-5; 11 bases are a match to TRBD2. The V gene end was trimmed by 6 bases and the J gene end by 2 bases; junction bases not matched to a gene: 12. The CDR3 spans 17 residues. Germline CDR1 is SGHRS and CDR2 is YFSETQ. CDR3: CASTRRGTSGLQETQYF. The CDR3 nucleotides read TGCGCCAGCACCCGTCGCGGGACTAGCGGTCTACAAGAGACCCAGTACTTC.

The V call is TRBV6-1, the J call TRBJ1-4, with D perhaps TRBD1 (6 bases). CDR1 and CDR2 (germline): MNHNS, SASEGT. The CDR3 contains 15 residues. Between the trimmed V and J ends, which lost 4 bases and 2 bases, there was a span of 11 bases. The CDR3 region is CASSATGRTNEKLFF. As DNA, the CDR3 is TGTGCCAGCAGTGCTACAGGGCGGACTAATGAAAAACTGTTTTTT.

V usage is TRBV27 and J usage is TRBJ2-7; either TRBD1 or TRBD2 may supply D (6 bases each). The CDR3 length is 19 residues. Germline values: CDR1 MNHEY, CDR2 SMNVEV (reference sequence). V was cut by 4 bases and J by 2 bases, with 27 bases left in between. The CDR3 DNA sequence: TGTGCCAGCAGTTCTATAGCCCTCCAGGGGAGGTATGGGACCTACGAGCAGTACTTC. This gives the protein CASSSIALQGRYGTYEQYF.